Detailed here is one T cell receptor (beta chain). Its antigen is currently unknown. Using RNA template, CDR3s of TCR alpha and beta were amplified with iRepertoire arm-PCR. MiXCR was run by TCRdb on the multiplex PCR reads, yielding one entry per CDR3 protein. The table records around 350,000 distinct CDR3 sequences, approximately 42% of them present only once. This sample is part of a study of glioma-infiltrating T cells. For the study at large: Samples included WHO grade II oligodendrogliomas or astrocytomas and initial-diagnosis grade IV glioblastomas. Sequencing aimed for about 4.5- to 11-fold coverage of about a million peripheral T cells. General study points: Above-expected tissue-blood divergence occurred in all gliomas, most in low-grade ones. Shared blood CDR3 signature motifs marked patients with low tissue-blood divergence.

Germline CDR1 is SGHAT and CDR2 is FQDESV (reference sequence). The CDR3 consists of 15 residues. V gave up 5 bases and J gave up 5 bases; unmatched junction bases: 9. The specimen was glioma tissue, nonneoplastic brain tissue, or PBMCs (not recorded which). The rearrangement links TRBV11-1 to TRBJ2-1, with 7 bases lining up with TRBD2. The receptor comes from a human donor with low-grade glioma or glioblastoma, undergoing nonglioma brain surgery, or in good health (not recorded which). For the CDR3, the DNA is TGTGCCAGCAGCACCACCGGGACTATCGACAATGAGCAGTTCTTC. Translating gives CASSTTGTIDNEQFF. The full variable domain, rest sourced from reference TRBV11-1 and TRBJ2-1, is EAEVAQSPRYKITEKSQAVAFWCDPISGHATLYWYRQILGQGPELLVQFQDESVVDDSQLPKDRFSAERLKGVDSTLKIQPAELGDSAMYLCASSTTGTIDNEQFFGPGTRLTVL.